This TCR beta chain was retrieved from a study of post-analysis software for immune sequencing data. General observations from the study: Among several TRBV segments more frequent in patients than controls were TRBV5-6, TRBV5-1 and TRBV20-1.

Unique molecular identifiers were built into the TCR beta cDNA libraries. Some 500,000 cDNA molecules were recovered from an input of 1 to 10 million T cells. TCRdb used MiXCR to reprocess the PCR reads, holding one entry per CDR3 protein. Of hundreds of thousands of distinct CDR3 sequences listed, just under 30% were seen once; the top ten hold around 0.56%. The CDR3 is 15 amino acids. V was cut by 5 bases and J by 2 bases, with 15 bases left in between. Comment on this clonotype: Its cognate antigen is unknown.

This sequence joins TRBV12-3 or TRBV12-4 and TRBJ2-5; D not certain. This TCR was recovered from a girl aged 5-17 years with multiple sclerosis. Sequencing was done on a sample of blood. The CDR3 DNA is TGTGCCAGCAGTCCTGAACGACACCTTCAAGAGACCCAGTACTTC. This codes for CASSPERHLQETQYF.